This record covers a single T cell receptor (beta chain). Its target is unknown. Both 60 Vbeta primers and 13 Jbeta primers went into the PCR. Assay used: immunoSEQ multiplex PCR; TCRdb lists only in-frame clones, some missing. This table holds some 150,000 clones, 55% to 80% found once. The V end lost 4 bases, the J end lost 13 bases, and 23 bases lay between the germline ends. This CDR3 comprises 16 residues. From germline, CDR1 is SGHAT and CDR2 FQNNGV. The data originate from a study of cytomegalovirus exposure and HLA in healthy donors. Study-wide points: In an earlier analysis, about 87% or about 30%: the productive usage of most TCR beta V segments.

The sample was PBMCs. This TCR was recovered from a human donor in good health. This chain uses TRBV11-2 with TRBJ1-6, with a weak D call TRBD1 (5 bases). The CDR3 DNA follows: TGTGCCAGCAGCTCCGGCATCGGGACCCCCGGGAGGCCCCTCCACTTT. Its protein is CASSSGIGTPGRPLHF. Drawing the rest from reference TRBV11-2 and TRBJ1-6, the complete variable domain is EAGVAQSPRYKIIEKRQSVAFWCNPISGHATLYWYQQILGQGPKLLIQFQNNGVVDDSQLPKDRFSAERLKGVDSTLKIQPAKLEDSAVYLCASSSGIGTPGRPLHFGNGTRLTVT.